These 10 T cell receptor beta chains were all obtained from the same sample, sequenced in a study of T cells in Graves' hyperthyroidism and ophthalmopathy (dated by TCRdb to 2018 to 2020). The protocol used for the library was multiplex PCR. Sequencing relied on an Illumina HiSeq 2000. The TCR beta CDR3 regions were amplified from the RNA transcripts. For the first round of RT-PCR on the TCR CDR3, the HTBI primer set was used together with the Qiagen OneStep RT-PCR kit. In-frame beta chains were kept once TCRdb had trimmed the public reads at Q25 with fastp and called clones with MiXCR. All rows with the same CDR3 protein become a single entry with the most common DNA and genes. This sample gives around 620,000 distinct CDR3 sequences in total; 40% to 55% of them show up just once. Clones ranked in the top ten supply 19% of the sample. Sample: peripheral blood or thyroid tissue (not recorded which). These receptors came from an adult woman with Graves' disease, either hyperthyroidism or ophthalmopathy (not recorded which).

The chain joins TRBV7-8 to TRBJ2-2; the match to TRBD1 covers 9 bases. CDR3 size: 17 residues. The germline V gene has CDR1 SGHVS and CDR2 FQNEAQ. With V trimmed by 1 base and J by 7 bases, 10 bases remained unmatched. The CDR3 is CASSLGGDRVVGGELFF. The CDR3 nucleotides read TGTGCCAGCAGCTTAGGTGGGGACAGGGTGGTCGGCGGGGAGCTGTTTTTT.

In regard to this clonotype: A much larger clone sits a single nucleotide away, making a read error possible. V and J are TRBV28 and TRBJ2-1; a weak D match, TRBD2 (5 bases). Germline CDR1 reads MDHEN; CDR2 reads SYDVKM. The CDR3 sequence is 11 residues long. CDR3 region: CASRDYNEQLF. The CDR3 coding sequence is TGTGCCAGCCGAGACTACAATGAGCAGCTCTTC.

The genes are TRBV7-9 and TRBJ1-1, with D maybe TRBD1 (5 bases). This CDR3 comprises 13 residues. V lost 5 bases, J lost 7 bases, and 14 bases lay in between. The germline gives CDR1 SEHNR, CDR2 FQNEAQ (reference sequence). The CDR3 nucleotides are TGTGCCAGCAGCCCAGGGACTGTGGGTGAAGCTTTCTTT. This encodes CASSPGTVGEAFF. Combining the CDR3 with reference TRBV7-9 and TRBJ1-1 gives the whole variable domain DTGVSQNPRHKITKRGQNVTFRCDPISEHNRLYWYRQTLGQGPEFLTYFQNEAQLEKSRLLSDRFSAERPKGSFSTLEIQRTEQGDSAMYLCASSPGTVGEAFFGQGTRLTVV.

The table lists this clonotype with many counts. CDR3 loop: CASSLNRSGYTF. DNA for the CDR3: TGTGCCAGCAGTCTGAACCGAAGTGGCTACACCTTC. This rearrangement joins TRBV2 to TRBJ1-2; D call uncertain. V was pared by 5 bases and J by 7 bases, with 11 bases between. CDR1 is SNHLY and CDR2 is FYNNEI in the germline V gene. The CDR3 is made up of 12 amino acids.

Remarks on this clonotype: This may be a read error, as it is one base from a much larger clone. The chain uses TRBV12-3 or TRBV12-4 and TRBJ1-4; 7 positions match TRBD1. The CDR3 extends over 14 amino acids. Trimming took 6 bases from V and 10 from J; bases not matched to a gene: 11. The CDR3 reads CASSYQGDRGKLFF. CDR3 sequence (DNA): TGTGCCAGCAGCTATCAGGGGGACCGGGGAAAACTGTTTTTT.

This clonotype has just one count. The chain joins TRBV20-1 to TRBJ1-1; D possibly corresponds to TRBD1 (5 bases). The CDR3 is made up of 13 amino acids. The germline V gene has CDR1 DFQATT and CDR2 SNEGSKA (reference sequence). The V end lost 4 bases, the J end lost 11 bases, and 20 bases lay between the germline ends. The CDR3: CSAKRPWQGGAFF. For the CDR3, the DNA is TGCAGTGCTAAACGTCCGTGGCAGGGTGGCGCTTTCTTT.

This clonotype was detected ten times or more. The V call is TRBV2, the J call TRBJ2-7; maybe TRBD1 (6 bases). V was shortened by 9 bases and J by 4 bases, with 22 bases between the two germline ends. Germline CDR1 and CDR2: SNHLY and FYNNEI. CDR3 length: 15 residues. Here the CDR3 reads CASQGSRVTWYEQYF. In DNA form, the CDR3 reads TGTGCCAGTCAGGGGAGCAGGGTGACCTGGTACGAGCAGTACTTC.

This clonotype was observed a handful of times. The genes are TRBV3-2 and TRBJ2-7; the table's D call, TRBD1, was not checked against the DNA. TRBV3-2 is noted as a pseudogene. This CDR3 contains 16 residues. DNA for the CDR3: TGTGCCAGCAGCCAAGACCGGACTGACCCGGGCCTCGAGCAGTACTTC. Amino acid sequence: CASSQDRTDPGLEQYF.

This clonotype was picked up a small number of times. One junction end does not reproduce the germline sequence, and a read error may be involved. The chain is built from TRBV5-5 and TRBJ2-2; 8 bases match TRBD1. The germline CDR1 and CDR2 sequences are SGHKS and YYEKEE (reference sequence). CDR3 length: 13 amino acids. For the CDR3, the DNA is TGTGCCAGCAACAGGGGGAACACCGGGGAGCTGTCTTGG. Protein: CASNRGNTGELSW.

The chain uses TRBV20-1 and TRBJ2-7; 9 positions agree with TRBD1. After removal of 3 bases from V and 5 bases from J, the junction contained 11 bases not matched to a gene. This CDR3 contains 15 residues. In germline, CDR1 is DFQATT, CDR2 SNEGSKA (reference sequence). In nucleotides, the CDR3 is TGCAGTGCTAGCAGGGGGGACAGGGCGATGGACGAGCAGTACTTC. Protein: CSASRGDRAMDEQYF.